A selection of T cell receptor beta chains follows, all from one sample in a study of T-cell reconstitution after alpha-beta-depleted transplantation in children. TCRdb reanalysed the PCR reads using MiXCR and keeps one entry per CDR3 protein. This table holds about 98,000 distinct CDR3 sequences, 5% to 6% found once. Material: PBMCs, mostly from graft donor cells, obtained 60 days after TCRalphabeta/CD19-depleted stem cell transplant. These receptors were obtained from a female patient aged 2-9 years who had a stem cell transplant for Fanconi anemia, so the T cells may come from the graft donor. CDR3s include the opening cysteine and the closing phenylalanine or tryptophan. The D gene is left open where the match is weak. Rows may omit the clone size; those that give it use once, few, many or a size class.

V: TRBV28
size: many
J: TRBJ1-3
D: -
CDR3: CASSLFSRRGNTIYF
DNA: TGTGCCAGCAGTTTATTTTCCCGGAGGGGAAACACCATATATTTT

V: TRBV12-3/TRBV12-4
size: many
J: TRBJ2-5
D: -
CDR3: CASRFVGLETQYF
DNA: TGTGCCAGCAGATTTGTCGGGTTGGAGACCCAGTACTTC

V: TRBV28
size: many
J: TRBJ2-3
D: -
CDR3: CASSFRSRGGDTQYF
DNA: TGTGCCAGCAGTTTTCGATCGAGGGGAGGAGATACGCAGTATTTT

V: TRBV20-1
size: many
J: TRBJ1-3
D: -
CDR3: CSARFSGNTIYF
DNA: TGCAGTGCTCGGTTCTCTGGAAACACCATATATTTT

V: TRBV18
size: few
J: TRBJ1-2
D: -
CDR3: CASSATGLYGYTF
DNA: TGTGCCAGCTCAGCTACAGGGCTCTATGGCTACACCTTC

V: TRBV7-6
size: many
J: TRBJ2-1
D: TRBD2
CDR3: CASSLGGTSDFNEQFF
DNA: TGTGCCAGCAGCTTAGGTGGGACTAGCGATTTCAATGAGCAGTTCTTC

V: TRBV5-1
size: few
J: TRBJ1-6
D: -
CDR3: CASSSAGGGNSPLHF
DNA: TGCGCCAGCAGCTCGGCGGGGGGTGGGAATTCACCCCTCCACTTT

V: TRBV6-1
size: many
J: TRBJ2-3
D: -
CDR3: CASSDRGSSTDTQYF
DNA: TGTGCCAGCAGTGACCGAGGGTCTAGCACAGATACGCAGTATTTT

V: TRBV19
size: -
J: TRBJ1-2
D: TRBD1
CDR3: CASKGPGQGPTNYGYTF
DNA: TGTGCCAGTAAGGGACCGGGACAGGGACCCACTAACTATGGCTACACCTTC

V: TRBV5-1
size: many
J: TRBJ1-1
D: -
CDR3: CASSFRDSVAEAFF
DNA: TGCGCCAGCAGCTTCCGGGACTCGGTCGCTGAAGCTTTCTTT

V: TRBV7-2
size: many
J: TRBJ2-2
D: -
CDR3: CASSLSPDGPNTGELFF
DNA: TGTGCCAGCAGCTTAAGCCCGGACGGTCCGAACACCGGGGAGCTGTTTTTT

V: TRBV15
size: few
J: TRBJ2-1
D: TRBD1
CDR3: CATSRDAGGNEQFF
DNA: TGTGCCACCAGCAGAGACGCAGGGGGTAATGAGCAGTTCTTC

V: TRBV5-1
size: few
J: TRBJ2-1
D: -
CDR3: CASSLPFSGSSYNEQFF
DNA: TGCGCCAGCAGCTTGCCCTTTAGCGGTAGCTCCTACAATGAGCAGTTCTTC

V: TRBV29-1
size: many
J: TRBJ1-4
D: TRBD1
CDR3: CSVQGATNEKLFF
DNA: TGCAGCGTACAGGGGGCAACTAATGAAAAACTGTTTTTT

V: TRBV28
size: many
J: TRBJ2-7
D: TRBD1
CDR3: CASRGTGLGYEQYF
DNA: TGTGCCAGCAGAGGGACAGGGCTCGGGTACGAGCAGTACTTC

V: TRBV7-9
size: few
J: TRBJ2-7
D: TRBD1
CDR3: CASSTDRGRFYEQYF
DNA: TGTGCCAGCAGCACAGACAGGGGGCGCTTCTACGAGCAGTACTTC

V: TRBV6-4
size: many
J: TRBJ2-2
D: TRBD2
CDR3: CASGKAGGDSPGELFF
DNA: TGTGCCAGCGGAAAAGCGGGAGGTGATTCCCCGGGGGAGCTGTTTTTT

V: TRBV14
size: -
J: TRBJ2-1
D: -
CDR3: CASSQGLAYEQFF
DNA: TGTGCCAGCAGCCAAGGGCTAGCTTATGAGCAGTTCTTC

V: TRBV10-3
size: many
J: TRBJ2-2
D: TRBD2
CDR3: CAISEFPSGNTGELFF
DNA: TGTGCCATCAGTGAGTTCCCTAGCGGGAACACCGGGGAGCTGTTTTTT

V: TRBV5-1
size: -
J: TRBJ1-4
D: TRBD1
CDR3: CASSLLTPGQGGKLFF
DNA: TGCGCCAGCAGCCTCCTCACCCCGGGACAGGGTGGAAAACTGTTTTTT

V: TRBV7-2
size: many
J: TRBJ2-5
D: TRBD2
CDR3: CASSLGGGGAGGETQYF
DNA: TGTGCCAGCAGCTTAGGTGGCGGGGGGGCCGGTGGGGAGACCCAGTACTTC

V: TRBV27
size: many
J: TRBJ2-2
D: -
CDR3: CASSYLNTGELFF
DNA: TGTGCCAGCAGTTACTTAAACACCGGGGAGCTGTTTTTT

V: TRBV6-4
size: many
J: TRBJ2-5
D: -
CDR3: CARTSLGPKQETQYF
DNA: TGTGCCAGAACGTCCCTAGGGCCCAAACAAGAGACCCAGTACTTC

V: TRBV20-1
size: few
J: TRBJ2-1
D: TRBD2
CDR3: CSATGTSGGEGYNEQFF
DNA: TGCAGTGCCACCGGGACTAGCGGGGGGGAGGGCTACAATGAGCAGTTCTTC

V: TRBV25-1
size: few
J: TRBJ2-5
D: TRBD2
CDR3: CASSPPSGLEETQYF
DNA: TGTGCCAGCAGCCCGCCTAGCGGGTTGGAAGAGACCCAGTACTTC

V: TRBV7-9
size: -
J: TRBJ2-7
D: TRBD2
CDR3: CASSLFFWRGAKNDYEQYF
DNA: TGTGCCAGCAGCTTATTCTTTTGGCGGGGGGCTAAAAACGACTACGAGCAGTACTTC

V: TRBV6-1
size: few
J: TRBJ2-7
D: TRBD2
CDR3: CASSEEAGGLYEQYF
DNA: TGTGCCAGCAGTGAAGAGGCGGGGGGGCTCTACGAGCAGTACTTC

V: TRBV20-1
size: few
J: TRBJ1-2
D: -
CDR3: CSARDHPYGYTF
DNA: TGCAGTGCTAGAGATCATCCCTATGGCTACACCTTC

V: TRBV5-1
size: many
J: TRBJ1-5
D: -
CDR3: CASSLSGGGNQPQHF
DNA: TGCGCCAGCAGCCTCTCGGGGGGTGGCAATCAGCCCCAGCATTTT

V: TRBV5-1
size: many
J: TRBJ2-3
D: TRBD2
CDR3: CASSPGGLAGTDTQYF
DNA: TGCGCCAGCAGCCCCGGGGGACTAGCGGGTACAGATACGCAGTATTTT

V: TRBV20-1
size: many
J: TRBJ2-1
D: -
CDR3: CSARDPMGLQHNEQFF
DNA: TGCAGTGCTAGAGATCCAATGGGGCTCCAACACAATGAGCAGTTCTTC

V: TRBV5-1
size: many
J: TRBJ2-1
D: -
CDR3: CASSVLAPDEQFF
DNA: TGCGCCAGCAGTGTCCTAGCTCCCGATGAGCAGTTCTTC

V: TRBV28
size: many
J: TRBJ2-3
D: TRBD1
CDR3: CASSEPGQGRTDTQYF
DNA: TGTGCCAGCAGCGAACCGGGACAGGGGCGCACAGATACGCAGTATTTT

V: TRBV2
size: -
J: TRBJ1-1
D: -
CDR3: CASSEQGVGTEAFF
DNA: TGTGCCAGCAGCGAACAGGGAGTAGGAACTGAAGCTTTCTTT

V: TRBV10-2
size: many
J: TRBJ2-7
D: -
CDR3: CASSEGEQYF
DNA: TGCGCCAGCAGTGAGGGCGAGCAGTACTTC

V: TRBV20-1
size: many
J: TRBJ2-2
D: TRBD2
CDR3: CSASNPSGSSTGELFF
DNA: TGCAGTGCTAGCAACCCTAGCGGGAGCTCCACCGGGGAGCTGTTTTTT

V: TRBV21-1
size: many
J: TRBJ1-6
D: -
CDR3: CAIVPGQILSKNSPLHF
DNA: TGTGCCATCGTTCCGGGACAGATCCTTTCGAAGAATTCACCCCTCCACTTT

V: TRBV7-2
size: many
J: TRBJ1-2
D: TRBD1
CDR3: CASSLSWQGAGYGYTF
DNA: TGTGCCAGCAGCTTAAGTTGGCAGGGGGCCGGGTATGGCTACACCTTC

V: TRBV28
size: many
J: TRBJ2-7
D: -
CDR3: CASSFGGGPRSYEQYF
DNA: TGTGCCAGCAGTTTCGGGGGCGGGCCCCGTTCCTACGAGCAGTACTTC

V: TRBV12-3/TRBV12-4
size: many
J: TRBJ2-3
D: TRBD2
CDR3: CASSEAGLTVDTQYF
DNA: TGTGCCAGCAGCGAAGCGGGACTAACGGTAGATACGCAGTATTTT

V: TRBV5-6
size: few
J: TRBJ2-7
D: -
CDR3: CASSWGTAYEQYF
DNA: TGTGCCAGCAGTTGGGGGACGGCCTACGAGCAGTACTTC

V: TRBV4-2
size: many
J: TRBJ1-6
D: TRBD1
CDR3: CASSQERQGDIHF
DNA: TGTGCCAGCAGCCAAGAAAGACAGGGAGATATCCACTTT

V: TRBV4-2
size: -
J: TRBJ2-4
D: TRBD2
CDR3: CASRKLAGGNIQYF
DNA: TGTGCCAGCAGAAAACTAGCGGGGGGAAACATTCAGTACTTC

V: TRBV5-1
size: many
J: TRBJ2-1
D: -
CDR3: CASSLGGYNEQFF
DNA: TGCGCCAGCAGCTTGGGGGGTTACAATGAGCAGTTCTTC

V: TRBV10-3
size: few
J: TRBJ1-2
D: -
CDR3: CAISTSVAANYGYTF
DNA: TGTGCCATCAGCACAAGTGTGGCAGCGAACTATGGCTACACCTTC

V: TRBV20-1
size: many
J: TRBJ1-4
D: TRBD1
CDR3: CSAPTGVRRFREKLFF
DNA: TGCAGTGCGCCTACAGGGGTAAGAAGATTTCGTGAAAAACTGTTTTTT

V: TRBV20-1
size: -
J: TRBJ1-5
D: TRBD1
CDR3: CSARGGQNINQPQHF
DNA: TGCAGTGCTAGAGGGGGACAGAATATAAATCAGCCCCAGCATTTT

V: TRBV20-1
size: -
J: TRBJ2-4
D: TRBD2
CDR3: CSARDGLAGGPKDF
DNA: TGCAGTGCTAGAGACGGACTAGCGGGAGGGCCTAAGGACTTC

V: TRBV27
size: few
J: TRBJ2-5
D: -
CDR3: CASSQLRGRGLKTQYF
DNA: TGTGCCAGCAGCCAACTCAGGGGGAGGGGGTTAAAGACCCAGTACTTC

V: TRBV28
size: many
J: TRBJ2-1
D: -
CDR3: CASSPLRSYNEQFF
DNA: TGTGCCAGCAGTCCCCTCCGCTCCTACAATGAGCAGTTCTTC

V: TRBV6-5
size: few
J: TRBJ1-2
D: TRBD1
CDR3: CASSTDREGYTF
DNA: TGTGCCAGCAGTACGGACAGGGAAGGCTACACCTTC

V: TRBV27
size: -
J: TRBJ2-4
D: -
CDR3: CASSFGSLPANIQYF
DNA: TGTGCCAGCAGTTTCGGGAGCCTTCCGGCGAACATTCAGTACTTC

V: TRBV5-1
size: -
J: TRBJ2-5
D: TRBD1
CDR3: CASSLVGQGGETQYF
DNA: TGCGCCAGCAGCTTGGTGGGACAGGGTGGAGAGACCCAGTACTTC